The source of this TCR beta chain is a study of CXCR3-negative and CXCR3-positive naive CD8 T cells. Preparation of TRB cDNA libraries relied on 5' RACE carrying UMI labels. TCRdb reprocessed the 5' RACE reads and reports one entry per CDR3 protein, with no DNA. In total, the table holds roughly 120,000 distinct CDR3 sequences. The germline V gene encodes CDR1 DFQATT and CDR2 SNEGSKA (reference sequence). CDR3 length: 13 residues. Study-wide results and limits: For the naive subsets, surface CD5 was similar, and TCR strength was inferred from TRB CDR3 properties. TRB CDR3 hydrophobicity was greater in CXCR3-positive naive cells than in CXCR3-negative naive cells.

The sorting of each CD8+ T cell subset was done in triplicate, at 250,000 to 300,000 cells each. CD45RO-CCR7+CD27+CD95- marked naive CD8+ T cells. As to this clonotype: Its antigen is as yet unknown.

The clonotype originates from a human donor in good health. Some clones in this sample may be carry-over from other donors' samples. The chain has TRBV20-1 and TRBJ2-7; TCRdb proposes TRBD1, but this gene call is untestable without DNA. Input material: naive CXCR3+ CD8+ T cells from blood. Subset: CD45RO-CCR7+CD27+CD95- naive CD8+ T cells expressing CXCR3 (TNR3+). The CDR3 is CSARDRANYEQYF.